Each of the 3 T cell receptor beta chains below was sequenced from the same sample in a study of identical twins. Using its own MiXCR run on the 5' RACE reads, TCRdb lists one record per CDR3 protein. Among some 710,000 distinct CDR3 sequences listed, 5.5% to 6.5% were seen once. The sequenced sample consisted of naive T cells sorted from blood. The receptor source for this set is a man younger than 35 in good health.

This clonotype was recorded at least ten times. The rearrangement links TRBV15 to TRBJ2-7; D call uncertain. Germline CDR1 reads LNHNV; CDR2 reads YYDKDF (reference sequence). The CDR3 runs 11 residues. The V gene lost 10 bases and the J gene lost 5 bases, with 12 bases spanning the gap. CDR3 sequence: CAIGGSNEQYF. The CDR3 DNA reads as TGTGCCATTGGCGGATCTAACGAGCAGTACTTC.

This clonotype was seen repeatedly, ten times or more. The chain combines TRBV27 with TRBJ2-2; D might be TRBD2 (5 bases). V was cut by 5 bases and J by 0 bases, with 7 bases left in between. This CDR3 comprises 14 residues. The germline gives CDR1 MNHEY, CDR2 SMNVEV (reference sequence). The CDR3 region is CASSTGTNTGELFF. CDR3 DNA: TGTGCCAGCAGTACCGGGACGAACACCGGGGAGCTGTTTTTT.

The chain joins TRBV7-2 to TRBJ2-7, with 7 nucleotides matching TRBD2. Per germline, CDR1 SGHTA and CDR2 FQGNSA. This CDR3 has 17 amino acids. Germline trimming cut 3 bases from V and 1 base from J; bases unmatched to any gene: 12. CDR3 sequence: CASSLFVRGEWSYEQYF. The CDR3 nucleotides read TGTGCCAGCAGCTTGTTCGTCCGGGGGGAATGGTCCTACGAGCAGTACTTC.